This T cell receptor beta chain was retrieved from a study of OX40 agonist ivuxolimab in advanced cancers. Study in general: Age averaged about 62 years (range about 20 to 79), and 80% to 90% were male. General study points: At 0.1 to 3.0 mg/kg, clonal expansion of CD4+ and CD8+ blood T cells had occurred by week 6. Some nonresponders also had low normalized T-cell clonal expansion. CD8+ T cells averaged more expanded clones than CD4+.

J gave up 7 bases and V 3 bases, and 8 bases lay outside the gene matches. Germline CDR1 reads SGHTA; CDR2 reads FQGNSA. The CDR3 covers 15 residues. Regarding this clone: The antigen is not known.

Sequenced by immunoSEQ multiplex PCR; TCRdb stores in-frame clones only, minus some. Counted here are 130,000 or so clones, about nine tenths occurring once; the ten biggest clones make up approximately 1.1%. The clonotype originates from an adult with an advanced solid tumor such as melanoma, head and neck, liver or kidney cancer. The chain uses TRBV7-2 and TRBJ2-2; TRBD2 agrees at 7 bases. The sequences come from CD4+ or CD8+ T cells sorted from blood, collected in a trial of the OX40 agonist ivuxolimab. CDR3 residues: CASSLIGRPGGELFF. CDR3 DNA: TGTGCCAGCAGCTTGATCGGGAGGCCCGGCGGGGAGCTGTTTTTT.